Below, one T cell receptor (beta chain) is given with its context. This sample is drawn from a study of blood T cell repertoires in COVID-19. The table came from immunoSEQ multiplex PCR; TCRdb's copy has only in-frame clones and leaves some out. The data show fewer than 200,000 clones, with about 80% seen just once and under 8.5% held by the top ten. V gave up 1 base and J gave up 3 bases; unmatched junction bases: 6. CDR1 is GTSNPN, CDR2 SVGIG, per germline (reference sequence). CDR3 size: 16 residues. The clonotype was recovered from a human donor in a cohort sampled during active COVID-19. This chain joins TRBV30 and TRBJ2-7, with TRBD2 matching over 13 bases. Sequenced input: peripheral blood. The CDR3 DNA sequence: TGTGCCTGGAGTGACCTGACTAGCGGGGGGCTCTACGAGCAGTACTTC. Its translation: CAWSDLTSGGLYEQYF.